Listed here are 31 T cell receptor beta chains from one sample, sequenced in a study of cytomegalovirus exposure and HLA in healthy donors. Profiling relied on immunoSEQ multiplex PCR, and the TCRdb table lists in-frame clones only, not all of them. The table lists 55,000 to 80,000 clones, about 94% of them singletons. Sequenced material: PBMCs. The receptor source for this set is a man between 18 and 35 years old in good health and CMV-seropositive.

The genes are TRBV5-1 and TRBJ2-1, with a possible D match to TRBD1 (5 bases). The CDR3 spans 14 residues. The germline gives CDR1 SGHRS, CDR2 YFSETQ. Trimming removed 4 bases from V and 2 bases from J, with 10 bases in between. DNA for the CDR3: TGCGCCAGCAGCAAGGGGAACACCTACAATGAGCAGTTCTTC. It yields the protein CASSKGNTYNEQFF.

As DNA, the CDR3 is TGTGCCAGTAGTACATCGGTTAACACTGAAGCTTTCTTT. It codes for CASSTSVNTEAFF. The genes are TRBV19 and TRBJ1-1; D remains unclear. The germline CDR1 and CDR2 sequences are LNHDA and SQIVND (reference sequence). V was pared by 4 bases and J by 2 bases, with 8 bases between. The CDR3 runs to 13 residues.

CDR3 amino acids: CASSMKGPSQPQHF. The CDR3 bases are TGTGCCAGTAGTATGAAGGGGCCCTCACAGCCCCAGCATTTT. The gene calls are TRBV19 and TRBJ1-5, with a weak D call TRBD1 (5 bases). Trimming pared 3 bases from V and 7 bases from J, leaving 13 bases between. Germline V lookup: CDR1 LNHDA, CDR2 SQIVND (reference sequence). The length of the CDR3 is 14 residues.

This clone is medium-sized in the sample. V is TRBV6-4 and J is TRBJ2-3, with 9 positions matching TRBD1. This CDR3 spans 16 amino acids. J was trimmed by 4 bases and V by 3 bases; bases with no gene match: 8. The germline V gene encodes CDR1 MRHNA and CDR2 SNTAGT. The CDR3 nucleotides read TGTGCCAGCAGTGAGGAAGGGGGACAGGGTGCAGATACGCAGTATTTT. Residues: CASSEEGGQGADTQYF.

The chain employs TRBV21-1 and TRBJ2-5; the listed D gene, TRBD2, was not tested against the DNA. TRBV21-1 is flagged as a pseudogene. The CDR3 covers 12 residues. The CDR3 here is CASIATQETQYF. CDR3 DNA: TGTGCCAGCATAGCGACCCAAGAGACCCAGTACTTC.

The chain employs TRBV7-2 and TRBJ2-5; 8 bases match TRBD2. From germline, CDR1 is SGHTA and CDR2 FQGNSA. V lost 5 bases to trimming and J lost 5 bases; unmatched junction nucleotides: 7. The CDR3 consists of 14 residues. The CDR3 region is CASSPTTSAETQYF. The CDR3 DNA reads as TGTGCCAGCAGCCCGACGACTAGCGCGGAGACCCAGTACTTC.

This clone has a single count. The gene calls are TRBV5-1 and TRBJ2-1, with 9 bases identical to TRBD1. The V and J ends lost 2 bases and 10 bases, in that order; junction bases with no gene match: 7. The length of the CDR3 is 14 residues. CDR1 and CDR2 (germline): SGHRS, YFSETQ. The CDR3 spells CASSLGQGFLEQFF. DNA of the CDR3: TGCGCCAGCAGCTTAGGACAGGGGTTCTTAGAGCAGTTCTTC.

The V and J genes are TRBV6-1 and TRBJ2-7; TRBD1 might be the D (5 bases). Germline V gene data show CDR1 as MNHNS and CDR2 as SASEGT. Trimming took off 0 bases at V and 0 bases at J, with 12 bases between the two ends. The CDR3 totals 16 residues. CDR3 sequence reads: CASSEAGNRLSYEQYF. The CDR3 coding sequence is TGTGCCAGCAGTGAAGCGGGGAACAGGCTCTCCTACGAGCAGTACTTC.

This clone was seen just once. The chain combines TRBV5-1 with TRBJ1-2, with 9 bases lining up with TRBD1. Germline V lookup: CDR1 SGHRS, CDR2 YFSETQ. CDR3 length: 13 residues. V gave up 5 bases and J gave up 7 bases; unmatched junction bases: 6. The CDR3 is CASRKDRGGGYTF. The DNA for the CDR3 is TGCGCCAGCAGAAAGGACAGGGGTGGTGGCTACACCTTC.

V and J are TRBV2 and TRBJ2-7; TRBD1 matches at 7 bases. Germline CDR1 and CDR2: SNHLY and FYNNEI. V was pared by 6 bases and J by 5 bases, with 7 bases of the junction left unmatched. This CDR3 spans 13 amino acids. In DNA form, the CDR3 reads TGTGCCAGCAGCTATACAGGGGTCAACGAGCAGTACTTC. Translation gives CASSYTGVNEQYF.

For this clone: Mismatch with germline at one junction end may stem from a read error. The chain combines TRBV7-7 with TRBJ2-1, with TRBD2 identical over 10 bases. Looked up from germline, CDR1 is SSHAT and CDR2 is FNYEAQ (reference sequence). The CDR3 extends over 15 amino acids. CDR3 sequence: CASSPPGTSASEQFF. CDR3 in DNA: TGTGCTAGCAGCCCTCCCGGGACTAGCGCTAGTGAGCAGTTCTTC. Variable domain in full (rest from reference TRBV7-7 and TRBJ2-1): GAGVSQSPRYKVTKRGQDVTLRCDPISSHATLYWYQQALGQGPEFLTYFNYEAQPDKSGLPSDRFSAERPEGSISTLTIQRTEQRDSAMYRCASSPPGTSASEQFFGPGTRLTVL.

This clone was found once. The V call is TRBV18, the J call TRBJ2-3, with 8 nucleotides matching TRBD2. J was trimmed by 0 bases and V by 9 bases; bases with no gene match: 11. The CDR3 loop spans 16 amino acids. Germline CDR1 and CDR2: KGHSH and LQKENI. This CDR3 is CASSDRGGRSTDTQYF. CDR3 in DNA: TGTGCCAGTTCAGACCGGGGGGGCCGGAGCACAGATACGCAGTATTTT.

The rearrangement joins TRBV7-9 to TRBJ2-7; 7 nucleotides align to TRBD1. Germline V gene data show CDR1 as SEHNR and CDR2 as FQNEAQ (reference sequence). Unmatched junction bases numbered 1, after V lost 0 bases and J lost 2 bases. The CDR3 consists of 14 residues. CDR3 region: CASSLAGGTYEQYF. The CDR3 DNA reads TGTGCCAGCAGCTTAGCAGGGGGCACCTACGAGCAGTACTTC.

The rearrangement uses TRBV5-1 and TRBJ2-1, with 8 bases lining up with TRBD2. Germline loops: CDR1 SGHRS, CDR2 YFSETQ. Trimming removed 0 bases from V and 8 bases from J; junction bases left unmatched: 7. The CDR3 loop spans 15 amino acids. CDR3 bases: TGCGCCAGCAGCTTGGCCCTCCGGGGGGGCGATGAGCAGTTCTTC. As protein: CASSLALRGGDEQFF.

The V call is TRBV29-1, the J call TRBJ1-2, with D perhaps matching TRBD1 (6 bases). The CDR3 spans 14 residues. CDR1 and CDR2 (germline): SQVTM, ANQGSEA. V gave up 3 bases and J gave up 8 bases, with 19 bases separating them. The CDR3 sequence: CSVDSLNRDLGYTF. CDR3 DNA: TGCAGCGTTGATAGTTTAAACAGGGATCTGGGCTACACCTTC.

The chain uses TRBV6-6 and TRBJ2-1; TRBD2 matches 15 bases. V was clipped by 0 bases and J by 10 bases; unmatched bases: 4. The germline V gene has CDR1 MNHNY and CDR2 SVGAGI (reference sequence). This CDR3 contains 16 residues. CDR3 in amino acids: CASSYSGLAGGTEQFF. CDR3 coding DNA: TGTGCCAGCAGTTACTCGGGACTAGCGGGAGGAACGGAGCAGTTCTTC.

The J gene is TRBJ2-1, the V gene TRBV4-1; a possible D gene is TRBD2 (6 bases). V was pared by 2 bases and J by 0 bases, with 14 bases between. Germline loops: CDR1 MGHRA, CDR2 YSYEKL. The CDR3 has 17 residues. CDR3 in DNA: TGCGCCAGCAGCCAACCCCGACTAGTGGTCTCCTACAATGAGCAGTTCTTC. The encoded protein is CASSQPRLVVSYNEQFF.

CDR3 residues: CASSVSGGAGEQFF. The CDR3 DNA reads as TGTGCCAGCAGTGTGAGCGGGGGGGCCGGGGAGCAGTTCTTC. This chain links TRBV2 with TRBJ2-1, with 10 bases identical to TRBD2. CDR1 is SNHLY and CDR2 is FYNNEI in the germline V gene. The trim removed 4 bases at V and 10 bases at J, leaving 7 bases unmatched. CDR3 length: 14 residues.

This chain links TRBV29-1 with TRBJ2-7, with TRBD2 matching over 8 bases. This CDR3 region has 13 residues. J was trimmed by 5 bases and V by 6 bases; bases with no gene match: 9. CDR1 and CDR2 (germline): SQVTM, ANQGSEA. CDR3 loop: CSVLSGSGNEQYF. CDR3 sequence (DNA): TGCAGCGTCCTAAGCGGGAGTGGCAACGAGCAGTACTTC.

The CDR3 spells CAISESYAGSDQPQHF. As DNA, the CDR3 is TGTGCCATCAGTGAGTCGTATGCAGGGTCAGATCAGCCCCAGCATTTT. V is TRBV10-3 and J is TRBJ1-5, with a possible D match to TRBD1 (5 bases). Deletions cut 0 bases from V and 5 bases from J, with 14 bases between. The CDR3 consists of 16 residues. CDR1 and CDR2 (germline): ENHRY, SYGVKD.

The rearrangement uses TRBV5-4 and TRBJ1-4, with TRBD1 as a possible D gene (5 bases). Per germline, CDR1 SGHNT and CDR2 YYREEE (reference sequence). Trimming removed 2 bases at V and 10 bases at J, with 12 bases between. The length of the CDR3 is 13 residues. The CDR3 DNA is TGTGCCAGCAGCTTATCCCCCCAGGGAAAACTGTTTTTT. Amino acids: CASSLSPQGKLFF.

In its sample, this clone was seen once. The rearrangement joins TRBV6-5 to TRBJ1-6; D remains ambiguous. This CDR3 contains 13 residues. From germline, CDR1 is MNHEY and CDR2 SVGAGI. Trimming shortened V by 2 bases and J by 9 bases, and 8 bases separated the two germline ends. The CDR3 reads CASSYGRISPLHF. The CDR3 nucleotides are TGTGCCAGCAGTTACGGGAGGATTTCACCCCTCCACTTT.

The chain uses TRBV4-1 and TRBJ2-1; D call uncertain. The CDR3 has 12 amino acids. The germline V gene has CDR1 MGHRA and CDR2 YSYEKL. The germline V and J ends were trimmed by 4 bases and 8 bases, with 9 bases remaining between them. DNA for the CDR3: TGCGCCAGCAGCCTTCGTATCCATGAGCAGTTCTTC. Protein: CASSLRIHEQFF.

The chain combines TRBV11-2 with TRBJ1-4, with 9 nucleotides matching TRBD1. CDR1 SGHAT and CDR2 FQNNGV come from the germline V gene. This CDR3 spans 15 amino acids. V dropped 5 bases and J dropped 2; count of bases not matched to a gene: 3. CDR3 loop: CASSRQGVTNEKLFF. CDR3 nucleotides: TGTGCCAGCAGCCGACAGGGGGTGACTAATGAAAAACTGTTTTTT. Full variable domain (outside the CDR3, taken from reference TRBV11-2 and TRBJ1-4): EAGVAQSPRYKIIEKRQSVAFWCNPISGHATLYWYQQILGQGPKLLIQFQNNGVVDDSQLPKDRFSAERLKGVDSTLKIQPAKLEDSAVYLCASSRQGVTNEKLFFGSGTQLSVL.

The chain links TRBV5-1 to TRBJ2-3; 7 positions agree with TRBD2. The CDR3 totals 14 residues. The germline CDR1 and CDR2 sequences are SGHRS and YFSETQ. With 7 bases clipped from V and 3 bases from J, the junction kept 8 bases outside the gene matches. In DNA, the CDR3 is TGCGCCAGCGTCCGCGGGAGTGGTACAGATACGCAGTATTTT. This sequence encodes CASVRGSGTDTQYF.

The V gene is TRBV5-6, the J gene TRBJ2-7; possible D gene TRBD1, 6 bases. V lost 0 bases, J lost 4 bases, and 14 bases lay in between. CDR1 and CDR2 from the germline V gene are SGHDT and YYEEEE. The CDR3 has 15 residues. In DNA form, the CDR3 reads TGTGCCAGCAGCTTGGCGGGACACGGAAAGTACGAGCAGTACTTC. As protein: CASSLAGHGKYEQYF.

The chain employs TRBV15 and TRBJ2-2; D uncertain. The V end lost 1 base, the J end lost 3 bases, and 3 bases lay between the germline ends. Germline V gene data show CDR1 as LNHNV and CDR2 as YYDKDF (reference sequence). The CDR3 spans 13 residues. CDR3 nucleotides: TGTGCCACCAGCAGAGCCTACACCGGGGAGCTGTTTTTT. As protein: CATSRAYTGELFF.

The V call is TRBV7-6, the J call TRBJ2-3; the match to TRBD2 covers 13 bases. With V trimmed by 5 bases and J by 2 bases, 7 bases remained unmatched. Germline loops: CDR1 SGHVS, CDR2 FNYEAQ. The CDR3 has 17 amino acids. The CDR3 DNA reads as TGTGCCAGCAGCACTTCGACTAGCGGGAGGCACACAGATACGCAGTATTTT. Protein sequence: CASSTSTSGRHTDTQYF.

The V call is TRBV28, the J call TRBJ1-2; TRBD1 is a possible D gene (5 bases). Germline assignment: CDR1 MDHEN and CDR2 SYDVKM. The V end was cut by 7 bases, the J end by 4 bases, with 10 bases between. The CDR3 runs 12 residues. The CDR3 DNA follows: TGTGCCAGCAATCTCGGGGGCTATGGCTACACCTTC. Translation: CASNLGGYGYTF.

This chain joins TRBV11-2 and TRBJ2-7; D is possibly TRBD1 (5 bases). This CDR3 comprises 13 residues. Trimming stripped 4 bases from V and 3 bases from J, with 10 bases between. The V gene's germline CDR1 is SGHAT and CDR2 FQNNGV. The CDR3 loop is CASSSRTFYEQYF. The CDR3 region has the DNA TGTGCCAGCAGCTCACGGACATTCTACGAGCAGTACTTC.

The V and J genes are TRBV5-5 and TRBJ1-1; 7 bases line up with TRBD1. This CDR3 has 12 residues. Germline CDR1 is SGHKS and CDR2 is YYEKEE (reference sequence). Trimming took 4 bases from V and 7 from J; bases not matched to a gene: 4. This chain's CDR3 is CASSRTGGEAFF. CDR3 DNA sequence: TGTGCCAGCAGCCGGACAGGAGGTGAAGCTTTCTTT.